These 9 T cell receptor beta chains share one sample of origin, sequenced in a study of T cell responses to AZD1222 COVID-19 vaccine. Repertoires were generated with immunoSEQ multiplex PCR, while TCRdb's copy carries only in-frame clones and drops some. The sample records roughly 130,000 clones, 75% to 90% being singletons. Sequenced here: peripheral blood, sampled on day 0 of AZD1222 vaccination. These receptors were obtained from an adult in good health.

This clone was seen only once. The chain uses TRBV30 and TRBJ2-6; no firm D call. V was cut by 4 bases and J by 2 bases, with 12 bases left in between. CDR3 size: 15 residues. Germline V gene data show CDR1 as GTSNPN and CDR2 as SVGIG (reference sequence). The CDR3 bases are TGTGCCTGGACCACTGATGGGACTGGGGCCAACGTCCTGACTTTC. It codes for CAWTTDGTGANVLTF.

This chain joins TRBV19 and TRBJ1-5; possibly TRBD1 for D (5 bases). Germline V gene sequence: CDR1 LNHDA, CDR2 SQIVND (reference sequence). Trimming left V 4 bases short and J 5 bases short, with 18 bases between. The CDR3 is made up of 16 amino acids. As DNA, the CDR3 is TGTGCCAGTAGTACCCGGGACGGCCTCCTCGATCAGCCCCAGCATTTT. Protein: CASSTRDGLLDQPQHF.

This clone appeared once. V usage is TRBV7-9 and J usage is TRBJ2-3, with TRBD1 matching 7 bases. This CDR3 spans 18 amino acids. Losses at the gene ends were 4 bases for V and 3 bases for J; bases not matched to a gene: 16. The germline CDR1 and CDR2 sequences are SEHNR and FQNEAQ (reference sequence). This CDR3 is CASSSPGWTGPLTDTQYF. In nucleotides, the CDR3 is TGTGCCAGCAGCTCACCAGGCTGGACAGGACCCCTTACAGATACGCAGTATTTT.

The chain has TRBV11-2 and TRBJ1-5; D is undetermined. This CDR3 contains 15 residues. Deletions cut 1 base from V and 4 bases from J, with 11 bases between. CDR1 is SGHAT, CDR2 FQNNGV, per germline. CDR3 coding DNA: TGTGCCAGCAGCTTAGTGGCCGGGTTTAATCAGCCCCAGCATTTT. This translates into CASSLVAGFNQPQHF.

This chain joins TRBV7-3 and TRBJ1-1, with a possible D match to TRBD1 (5 bases). This CDR3 has 13 residues. Germline loops: CDR1 SGHTA, CDR2 FQGTGA. Trimming cost V 2 bases and J 3 bases, with 7 bases left between them. CDR3 amino acids: CASSLGGDTEAFF. The DNA for the CDR3 is TGTGCCAGCAGCTTAGGGGGGGACACTGAAGCTTTCTTT.

The chain carries TRBV6-2 or TRBV6-3 and TRBJ2-7; 9 bases align to TRBD2. The V and J ends lost 5 bases and 3 bases, in that order; junction bases with no gene match: 5. Germline CDR1 and CDR2: MNHEY and SVGEGT. This CDR3 has 14 residues. DNA of the CDR3: TGTGCCAGCAGTCGTAGCGGGAGCGGCTACGAGCAGTACTTC. Its translation: CASSRSGSGYEQYF.

The chain combines TRBV7-9 with TRBJ1-1; D may be TRBD1 (6 bases). Germline V gives CDR1 SEHNR, CDR2 FQNEAQ (reference sequence). CDR3 length equals 16 residues. Trimming took off 5 bases at V and 6 bases at J, with 22 bases between the two ends. CDR3 DNA sequence: TGTGCCAGCAGCCAAAGGATGTTCGCGGACAGCCCTGAAGCTTTCTTT. Its protein product is CASSQRMFADSPEAFF.

This chain joins TRBV7-6 and TRBJ1-1; no definite D call. V gave up 5 bases and J gave up 11 bases, with 15 bases separating them. Germline loops: CDR1 SGHVS, CDR2 FNYEAQ. The length of the CDR3 is 12 residues. The DNA of the CDR3 is TGTGCCAGCAGCCTGTCGGACGGAAGGGCTTTCTTT. Amino acids: CASSLSDGRAFF.

This clone was found a few times. This chain joins TRBV5-6 and TRBJ1-2; possibly TRBD1 for D (6 bases). Trimming cost V 4 bases and J 6 bases, with 13 bases left between them. This CDR3 region has 13 residues. Germline loops: CDR1 SGHDT, CDR2 YYEEEE. CDR3 bases: TGTGCCAGCAGCCCGGACAGAACCGATGGCTACACCTTC. As protein: CASSPDRTDGYTF.